This T cell receptor (beta chain) was profiled in a study of response to subunit inactivated influenza vaccine. There are 22 residues in the CDR3. The V gene's germline CDR1 is ENHRY and CDR2 SYGVKD. Trimming cost V 0 bases and J 0 bases, with 27 bases left between them. TCRdb used MiXCR to reprocess the RT-PCR reads, holding one entry per CDR3 protein. Of 550,000 to 600,000 distinct CDR3 sequences listed, 12% were seen once; the top ten hold 10% to 13%. This receptor was taken from a man aged 45-65 years who received an inactivated influenza vaccine. The chain combines TRBV10-3 with TRBJ2-4; no definite D call. This specimen was PBMCs from blood, taken on the day of vaccination. The CDR3 protein is CAISESELRAGATLLAKNIQYF. The CDR3 DNA follows: TGTGCCATCAGTGAGTCAGAATTAAGGGCAGGTGCTACCCTACTAGCCAAAAACATTCAGTACTTC.